The 4 T cell receptor beta chains listed next were all sequenced from one sample in a study of cytomegalovirus exposure and HLA in healthy donors. The data were produced by immunoSEQ multiplex PCR, yet TCRdb's version contains in-frame clones alone and is incomplete. The sample shows around 100,000 clones, less than 95% of them seen only once. Sequencing used PBMCs. The source is a woman aged 18 to 35 in good health and CMV-seronegative.

This clone appeared once. The genes are TRBV7-8 and TRBJ1-1, with D perhaps TRBD1 (5 bases). The CDR3 covers 14 residues. Germline CDR1 SGHVS, CDR2 FQNEAQ. Trimming took 5 bases from V and 6 from J, leaving 16 bases between them. In nucleotides, the CDR3 is TGTGCCAGCAGCGCACGGGAGGGGAGCCCTGAAGCTTTCTTT. It yields the protein CASSAREGSPEAFF.

The V and J genes are TRBV19 and TRBJ1-2, with 7 bases lining up with TRBD1. Germline V gene data show CDR1 as LNHDA and CDR2 as SQIVND (reference sequence). The CDR3 is 15 amino acids. Losses at the gene ends were 8 bases for V and 0 bases for J; bases not matched to a gene: 9. In DNA, the CDR3 is TGTGCCAGTGCAGCTCGACAGGGAGCTAACTATGGCTACACCTTC. This codes for CASAARQGANYGYTF. The full variable domain, rest sourced from reference TRBV19 and TRBJ1-2, is DGGITQSPKYLFRKEGQNVTLSCEQNLNHDAMYWYRQDPGQGLRLIYYSQIVNDFQKGDIAEGYSVSREKKESFPLTVTSAQKNPTAFYLCASAARQGANYGYTFGSGTRLTVV.

As DNA, the CDR3 is TGTGCCAGCAGCGTAGCGCCGGGGGTCCACGAGCAGTACTTC. As protein: CASSVAPGVHEQYF. The chain couples TRBV9 to TRBJ2-7; the D gene is possibly TRBD2 (6 bases). The length of the CDR3 is 14 residues. Germline CDR1 and CDR2: SGDLS and YYNGEE. The V end was cut by 0 bases, the J end by 5 bases, with 12 bases between.

This clone was seen just once. The rearrangement uses TRBV6-1 and TRBJ2-5; weak D call: TRBD1 (6 bases). CDR1 is MNHNS and CDR2 is SASEGT in the germline V gene. This CDR3 is built from 15 residues. The V end lost 2 bases, the J end lost 3 bases, and 13 bases lay between the germline ends. The CDR3 loop reads CASSESAGDKETQYF. The CDR3 coding sequence is TGTGCCAGCAGTGAAAGTGCCGGGGACAAAGAGACCCAGTACTTC.